This T cell receptor (beta chain) was identified during a study of CD8+ T cells in alopecia areata (dated by TCRdb to the late 2010s). For the wider study: The treated patients, all with moderate-to-severe alopecia areata, were enrolled in an open-label pilot trial of oral tofacitinib given at 5 to 10 mg twice daily. Tofacitinib was given for 6 to 18 months, followed by 6 months of follow-up off drug to assess delayed response and recurrence. To study T cell clonal expansion in alopecia areata, the researchers applied high-throughput TCRbeta sequencing to both the C3H/HeJ mouse model and human patients. Human TCRbeta sequencing covered scalp tissue and sorted CD4+ and CD8+ peripheral blood T cells from patchy and totalis/universalis alopecia areata patients and healthy controls. Biopsies were taken from tofacitinib-treated patients at baseline and at 4 and 24 weeks of treatment, and a later scalp biopsy was taken in several of the tofacitinib-treated patients. Clonality in the scalp was compared among normal scalp (n=4), patchy alopecia areata scalp (n=8), and alopecia totalis/universalis scalp (n=8). RNA came from the PAXgene miRNA kit for fixed scalp, the miRNeasy kit for PBMCs, and the RNeasy kit for mouse skin. Amplification of TCRbeta CDR3 regions was done by immunoSEQ multiplex PCR using 35 Vbeta forward primers and 13 Jbeta reverse primers.

On this clone itself: No antigen is known for it. Base quality data are lacking; no much larger clone is found one base away.

Library preparation used the immunoSEQ multiplex PCR assay. For TCR sequencing, RNA was extracted from every sample and reverse transcribed into cDNA to serve as template. First-strand cDNA was synthesized using SuperScript III with a 2:1 mix of oligo-dT and random hexamers. A synthetic immune receptor repertoire was used to measure amplification bias, and any remaining bias was corrected computationally. The authors' pipeline ran thus. Raw reads were preprocessed to remove errors, and CDR3 was defined by IMGT conventions from the conserved cysteine to phenylalanine. To get clonality, Shannon entropy was normalized by log2 of the number of productive unique TCRs and the result was subtracted from 1. Whether each scalp clone was CD4 or CD8 was inferred by checking scalp TCRbeta sequences against the CD4 and CD8 repertoires from sorted blood. The table was pulled from immuneACCESS by TCRdb, which kept in-frame rearrangements only. Such tables lose some clones; where checked, under half of the loss comes from unresolved V genes, and the rest has no known cause. That table furnishes V, J and clone size, whereas the DNA furnished D and trimming. For this sample there are fewer than 200,000 clones; less than 75% appear just once. Of the sample, over 10% falls within the top ten clones.

General study outcomes and caveats: Shared TCR sequences between patients were less evident than in mice, which may be partly attributable to HLA diversity in the patient population. Resident alphabeta T cells in normal human skin are also sequenced, complicating scalp TCR repertoire analysis, unlike mouse skin dominated by gammadelta T cells. Higher clonality and more expanded CD8+ clones were observed in lesional scalp than in normal scalp, particularly in alopecia totalis/universalis, a finding suggestive of antigenic drive.

What this sample's time point label stands for: baseline before oral tofacitinib. Lesional scalp punch biopsies and peripheral blood were collected from alopecia areata patients. PBMCs were isolated by density centrifugation and stained for CD3, CD4 and CD8, and CD4+ and CD8+ T cells were sorted on a FACSAria. The TCR sequence derives from a human donor with alopecia areata. The sequenced sample was CD8+ T cells sorted from blood, obtained at week 0.

The bases are TGTGCCAGCAGTTCCGGGCCCAACGTCCTGACTTTC. It translates as CASSSGPNVLTF. The chain couples TRBV27 to TRBJ2-6; no D segment can be confidently identified. The germline V gene (reference sequence) sets CDR1 to MNHEY and CDR2 to SMNVEV. There are 12 amino acids in the CDR3, from cysteine to phenylalanine inclusive. Only the CDR3 DNA is retained, 36 bases long and in frame from the first base. V and J lose 4 bases and 8 bases, and a span of 6 bases separates them. Extended through the reference TRBV27 and TRBJ2-6 proteins, this CDR3 yields the full variable domain: EAQVTQNPRYLITVTGKKLTVTCSQNMNHEYMSWYRQDPGLGLRQIYYSMNVEVTDKGDVPEGYKVSRKEKRNFPLILESPSPNQTSLYFCASSSGPNVLTFGAGSRLTVL.